A single sample is the source of the 15 T cell receptor beta chains below, sequenced in a study of human T cells and chemical hapten exposure. TCRdb itself ran the RACE reads through MiXCR, one entry per CDR3 protein. Of about 110,000 distinct CDR3 sequences in the sample, more than 7% were seen once. Time point indicated: patch test 2, 6 weeks after DPC sensitization. Treatment specified: therapeutic diphenylcyclopropenone sensitization with weekly scalp DPC. Sequenced here: whole blood, sampled in connection with sensitization to the hapten diphenylcyclopropenone (DPC). These TCRs come from a woman in her forties with alopecia areata. Some clones in this sample may be carry-over from other donors' samples.

The CDR3 DNA is TGCAGCGTGGGGGGCTTGGAGACCCAGTACTTC. It codes for CSVGGLETQYF. This chain links TRBV29-1 with TRBJ2-5; D may match TRBD1 or TRBD2 (6 bases each). The germline CDR1 and CDR2 sequences are SQVTM and ANQGSEA. The CDR3 has 11 residues. The ends were cut back, 6 bases at V and 5 bases at J, with 10 bases in the middle.

This clonotype has only a few counts. This chain connects TRBV2 to TRBJ1-1, with 9 bases that match TRBD1. The CDR3 contains 15 residues. The junction had 4 bases not matched to a gene; V was cut back by 5 bases and J by 0 bases. In germline, CDR1 is SNHLY, CDR2 FYNNEI. CDR3 loop: CASSPQGAMNTEAFF. CDR3 coding DNA: TGTGCCAGCAGTCCACAGGGGGCCATGAACACTGAAGCTTTCTTT.

V and J are TRBV29-1 and TRBJ1-2; D perhaps matches TRBD1 (6 bases). V lost 3 bases and J lost 4, with 9 bases in between. This CDR3 is 12 amino acids long. CDR1 and CDR2 (germline): SQVTM, ANQGSEA. The CDR3 DNA follows: TGCAGCGTTGACGGGGGCGCCTATGGCTACACCTTC. Translating it yields CSVDGGAYGYTF.

This clonotype has a count of ten or more. The genes are TRBV11-2 and TRBJ2-1; unclear D gene. The CDR3 is 15 residues long. V was cut by 1 base and J by 2 bases, with 9 bases left in between. Germline lookup yields CDR1 SGHAT and CDR2 FQNNGV. The CDR3 region is CASSLVTSPYNEQFF. The CDR3 coding sequence is TGTGCCAGCAGCTTAGTCACGTCACCCTACAATGAGCAGTTCTTC.

The genes are TRBV29-1 and TRBJ2-3; 8 nucleotides line up with TRBD2. The V gene's germline CDR1 is SQVTM and CDR2 ANQGSEA. There are 16 residues in the CDR3. Germline trimming cut 4 bases from V and 3 bases from J; bases unmatched to any gene: 12. This chain's CDR3 is CSVGHPQVAGTDTQYF. The CDR3, as DNA: TGCAGCGTTGGCCATCCGCAGGTAGCGGGGACAGATACGCAGTATTTT.

The chain links TRBV3-1 to TRBJ2-1, with 7 bases lining up with TRBD1. After removal of 4 bases from V and 9 bases from J, the junction contained 9 bases not matched to a gene. The germline gives CDR1 LGHDT, CDR2 YNNKEL (reference sequence). This CDR3 is built from 14 residues. The CDR3 coding sequence is TGTGCCAGCAGCCCCCAGACAGGGCCGGTTGAGCAGTTCTTC. It codes for CASSPQTGPVEQFF.

This clonotype was detected a few times. The V call is TRBV2, the J call TRBJ2-7; 8 bases are a match to TRBD1. The V gene end was trimmed by 5 bases and the J gene end by 6 bases; junction bases not matched to a gene: 9. Germline CDR1 and CDR2: SNHLY and FYNNEI. The CDR3 is made up of 14 amino acids. CDR3 sequence reads: CASSTYGQGSEQYF. The CDR3 DNA sequence: TGTGCCAGCAGTACCTATGGACAGGGAAGCGAGCAGTACTTC.

This clonotype was counted many times. The CDR3 DNA is TGTGCCAGCAGTTTTTCCTCCGACAGGTCCCATGAGCAGTTCTTC. Protein sequence: CASSFSSDRSHEQFF. The rearrangement joins TRBV6-2 or TRBV6-3 to TRBJ2-1; maybe TRBD1 (6 bases). CDR1 MNHEY and CDR2 SVGEGT come from the germline V gene. Trimming took off 4 bases at V and 8 bases at J, with 18 bases between the two ends. The CDR3 loop spans 15 amino acids.

This clonotype was observed once. J is TRBJ2-3 and V is TRBV2; the D gene could be TRBD1 or TRBD2 (5 bases each). This CDR3 comprises 14 residues. The V gene lost 10 bases and the J gene lost 2 bases, with 16 bases spanning the gap. Germline-derived CDR1 and CDR2 are SNHLY and FYNNEI. This CDR3 reads CATTWGFSTDTQYF. The DNA for the CDR3 is TGTGCCACCACTTGGGGGTTTTCCACAGATACGCAGTATTTT.

This clonotype appeared a single time. The V and J genes are TRBV2 and TRBJ2-7; D call uncertain. The CDR3 runs 16 residues. V dropped 3 bases and J dropped 1 base, with 16 bases sitting between them. Germline V lookup: CDR1 SNHLY, CDR2 FYNNEI. In DNA form, the CDR3 reads TGTGCCAGCAGTGATAGGATGGCAGTTGATTCCTACGAGCAGTACTTC. Residues: CASSDRMAVDSYEQYF.

This chain uses TRBV5-1 with TRBJ1-2, with TRBD1 matching 9 bases. V lost 1 base to trimming and J lost 6 bases; unmatched junction nucleotides: 10. CDR1 is SGHRS and CDR2 is YFSETQ in the germline V gene. This CDR3 comprises 16 residues. CDR3 bases: TGCGCCAGCAGCTTGACCAGGACAGGGGCACTGGATGGCTACACCTTC. Protein product: CASSLTRTGALDGYTF.

This clonotype was recorded at least ten times. CDR3 sequence reads: CASSPTGTGELFF. CDR3 nucleotides: TGTGCCAGCTCACCAACAGGGACCGGGGAGCTGTTTTTT. V and J are TRBV18 and TRBJ2-2, with D tentatively TRBD1 (6 bases). V was shortened by 2 bases and J by 5 bases, with 6 bases between the two germline ends. The CDR3 is 13 residues long. CDR1 and CDR2 (germline): KGHSH, LQKENI.

The chain carries TRBV28 and TRBJ2-3; 12 nucleotides line up with TRBD1. This CDR3 is 16 amino acids long. The germline V gene has CDR1 MDHEN and CDR2 SYDVKM. The V segment lost 5 bases and the J segment 2 bases; nucleotides outside the gene matches: 5. The CDR3 DNA reads as TGTGCCAGCAGTACCGGGACAGGGGGCTTCACAGATACGCAGTATTTT. It specifies CASSTGTGGFTDTQYF.

This clonotype came up a few times. This chain connects TRBV7-9 to TRBJ2-3; D gene uncertain. Germline V gives CDR1 SEHNR, CDR2 FQNEAQ (reference sequence). The CDR3 length is 14 residues. Trimming stripped 5 bases from V and 0 bases from J, with 9 bases between. Written as DNA, the CDR3 is TGTGCCAGCAGCGAGAGGAGTAGCACAGATACGCAGTATTTT. It translates to CASSERSSTDTQYF.

J is TRBJ2-2 and V is TRBV7-8; possible D gene TRBD2, 6 bases. Between the trimmed V and J ends, which lost 3 bases and 3 bases, there was a span of 14 bases. The CDR3 sequence is 16 residues long. From germline, CDR1 is SGHVS and CDR2 FQNEAQ. In DNA, the CDR3 is TGTGCCAGCAGCTTCGGAGGGTTTGGATACACCGGGGAGCTGTTTTTT. Its translation: CASSFGGFGYTGELFF.